The 28 T cell receptor beta chains in this list originate from one sample, sequenced in a study of T cell responses to AZD1222 COVID-19 vaccine. Sequencing used immunoSEQ multiplex PCR; TCRdb keeps in-frame clones, though not all of them. The data show 150,000 to 200,000 clones, with around nine tenths seen just once and approximately 4% held by the top ten. Specimen: peripheral blood, collected 28 days after the second dose of the MenACWY control vaccine. These receptors were taken from an adult who received the MenACWY meningococcal vaccine as a control.

This clone was detected only once. The V gene is TRBV6-2 or TRBV6-3, the J gene TRBJ2-3, with 13 positions matching TRBD2. Germline-derived CDR1 and CDR2 are MNHEY and SVGEGT. V was clipped by 4 bases and J by 3 bases; unmatched bases: 1. The CDR3 is made up of 15 amino acids. As DNA, the CDR3 is TGTGCCAGCAGTTTGACTAGCGGGAGGACAGATACGCAGTATTTT. Residues: CASSLTSGRTDTQYF.

This chain uses TRBV5-1 with TRBJ2-2; the D gene is possibly TRBD1 (6 bases). Trimming took 5 bases from V and 8 from J, leaving 10 bases between them. From germline, CDR1 is SGHRS and CDR2 YFSETQ. This CDR3 spans 12 amino acids. The CDR3 DNA follows: TGCGCCAGCAGGTGGGGGACAGGGGAGCTGTTTTTT. It encodes CASRWGTGELFF.

The chain carries TRBV4-3 and TRBJ1-2; D may be TRBD1 (5 bases). Germline V gene lookup returns CDR1 LGHNA and CDR2 YSLEER. V lost 1 base, J lost 4 bases, and 13 bases lay in between. The CDR3 is 15 amino acids. Here the CDR3 reads CASSQVYPQGYGYTF. The CDR3 DNA reads TGCGCCAGCAGCCAAGTATATCCCCAGGGCTATGGCTACACCTTC.

This chain joins TRBV9 and TRBJ1-3; D is possibly TRBD1 (6 bases). Germline assignment: CDR1 SGDLS and CDR2 YYNGEE. This CDR3 spans 17 amino acids. Deletions cut 4 bases from V and 0 bases from J, with 17 bases between. The CDR3 sequence is CASSPIPQGTSGNTIYF. The CDR3 nucleotides are TGTGCCAGCAGCCCCATCCCACAGGGAACCTCTGGAAACACCATATATTTT.

This clone was counted a few times. The DNA for the CDR3 is TGTGCCAGTAGTATAGAAGGGACTAGCGGGACAGAGACCCAGTACTTC. The encoded protein is CASSIEGTSGTETQYF. The rearrangement uses TRBV19 and TRBJ2-5; TRBD2 matches 13 bases. CDR1 is LNHDA, CDR2 SQIVND, per germline (reference sequence). CDR3 length: 16 residues. The V gene end was trimmed by 0 bases and the J gene end by 4 bases; junction bases not matched to a gene: 2.

The genes are TRBV19 and TRBJ1-6; a possible D gene is TRBD1 (5 bases). The CDR3 extends over 16 amino acids. The ends were cut back, 8 bases at V and 3 bases at J, with 17 bases in the middle. Germline-derived CDR1 and CDR2 are LNHDA and SQIVND (reference sequence). The CDR3 DNA reads TGTGCCAGTTGCCCATCCGGGACGGACTATAATTCACCCCTCCACTTT. It is translated as CASCPSGTDYNSPLHF.

The chain uses TRBV7-8 and TRBJ1-1, with 9 bases fitting TRBD1. Germline V gene data show CDR1 as SGHVS and CDR2 as FQNEAQ. The CDR3 is made up of 13 amino acids. With V trimmed by 9 bases and J by 5 bases, 7 bases remained unmatched. CDR3 nucleotides: TGTGCCAGTTCGGTGACAGGGGGAACTGAAGCTTTCTTT. As protein: CASSVTGGTEAFF.

CDR3 DNA sequence: TGTGCCAGCAGCGCACACGAAGGGGCTACTGAAGCTTTCTTT. Its translation is CASSAHEGATEAFF. The rearrangement links TRBV9 to TRBJ1-1; TRBD1 is a possible D gene (5 bases). V was clipped by 3 bases and J by 5 bases, with 14 bases between them. The CDR3 totals 14 residues. Per the germline V gene, CDR1 is SGDLS and CDR2 is YYNGEE.

The rearrangement links TRBV29-1 to TRBJ2-1, with 10 bases matching TRBD2. V was pared by 4 bases and J by 3 bases, with 3 bases of the junction left unmatched. Germline CDR1 is SQVTM and CDR2 is ANQGSEA. This CDR3 has 14 amino acids. CDR3 protein: CSVASGSYYNEQFF. CDR3 coding DNA: TGCAGCGTTGCTAGCGGGAGTTACTACAATGAGCAGTTCTTC.

On this clone itself: This specimen includes other DNA sequences encoding the same CDR3. The genes are TRBV28 and TRBJ1-2, with D hard to call. The CDR3 has 12 amino acids. Germline-derived CDR1 and CDR2 are MDHEN and SYDVKM. The ends were cut back, 1 base at V and 5 bases at J, with 5 bases in the middle. CDR3 in DNA: TGTGCCAGCAGTTTATCAGGTTATGGCTACACCTTC. This gives the protein CASSLSGYGYTF.

The V gene is TRBV30, the J gene TRBJ1-1, with 8 positions matching TRBD1. This CDR3 spans 15 amino acids. V lost 2 bases to trimming and J lost 1 base; unmatched junction nucleotides: 6. Per germline, CDR1 GTSNPN and CDR2 SVGIG (reference sequence). The CDR3: CAWSPPGTGNTEAFF. The CDR3 DNA reads TGTGCCTGGAGTCCCCCCGGGACAGGGAACACTGAAGCTTTCTTT.

The chain is built from TRBV11-2 and TRBJ2-5; tentative D call: TRBD2 (6 bases). Trimming took 5 bases from V and 2 from J, leaving 18 bases between them. Germline V gives CDR1 SGHAT, CDR2 FQNNGV. The CDR3 has 16 residues. The DNA for the CDR3 is TGTGCCAGCAGCCCTCGGTTGAGTAGCGGACAAGAGACCCAGTACTTC. This codes for CASSPRLSSGQETQYF. The entire variable domain, with the rest obtained from reference TRBV11-2 and TRBJ2-5, is as follows: EAGVAQSPRYKIIEKRQSVAFWCNPISGHATLYWYQQILGQGPKLLIQFQNNGVVDDSQLPKDRFSAERLKGVDSTLKIQPAKLEDSAVYLCASSPRLSSGQETQYFGPGTRLLVL.

A word on this clone: The junction departs from the called germline gene at one end, perhaps through a read error. The gene calls are TRBV2 and TRBJ2-5; D might be TRBD1 (6 bases). Germline-derived CDR1 and CDR2 are SNHLY and FYNNEI. The CDR3 is 14 amino acids. The CDR3, as DNA: TGTGCCAGCCCCGACAGGCGACCCCAAGAGGCCCAGTACTTC. Translating it yields CASPDRRPQEAQYF.

The chain combines TRBV19 with TRBJ1-1; no reliable D call. The CDR3 has 17 amino acids. Trimming shortened V by 3 bases and J by 0 bases, and 17 bases separated the two germline ends. From germline, CDR1 is LNHDA and CDR2 SQIVND (reference sequence). This CDR3 is CASSMGGPPLMNTEAFF. The CDR3 bases are TGTGCCAGTAGTATGGGAGGCCCACCCCTCATGAACACTGAAGCTTTCTTT.

This chain joins TRBV24-1 and TRBJ1-2; 7 nucleotides align to TRBD1. Per the germline V gene, CDR1 is KGHDR and CDR2 is SFDVKD. The J segment lost 4 bases and the V segment lost 2 bases, leaving 6 bases of the junction unmatched. CDR3 length equals 15 residues. Here the CDR3 DNA reads TGTGCCACCAGTGATTCCGGACAGGCCTCCTATGGCTACACCTTC. Translation: CATSDSGQASYGYTF.

V gene TRBV28 combines with J gene TRBJ1-6; the D gene is possibly TRBD1 (6 bases). The germline V gene encodes CDR1 MDHEN and CDR2 SYDVKM. Trimming took off 1 base at V and 8 bases at J, with 18 bases between the two ends. There are 17 residues in the CDR3. CDR3 sequence reads: CASSLYAGSRGYSPLHF. The CDR3 nucleotides read TGTGCCAGCAGTTTATACGCGGGGAGCAGGGGATATTCACCCCTCCACTTT. Using reference TRBV28 and TRBJ1-6 for the parts outside the CDR3, the full variable domain is DVKVTQSSRYLVKRTGEKVFLECVQDMDHENMFWYRQDPGLGLRLIYFSYDVKMKEKGDIPEGYSVSREKKERFSLILESASTNQTSMYLCASSLYAGSRGYSPLHFGNGTRLTVT.

In DNA form, the CDR3 reads TGTGCCAGCAGCTCCAGAGCGGGAGGGCTGAGGGATGAGCAGTTCTTC. Its protein is CASSSRAGGLRDEQFF. The chain has TRBV11-3 and TRBJ2-1; 10 bases agree with TRBD2. V lost 4 bases and J lost 8; bases outside the gene matches: 11. The CDR3 is 16 amino acids. From germline, CDR1 is SGHNT and CDR2 YENEEA.

This rearrangement joins TRBV11-3 to TRBJ1-1, with D unresolved. The CDR3 length is 17 residues. The germline V gene has CDR1 SGHNT and CDR2 YENEEA. The V and J ends lost 5 bases and 5 bases respectively, with 24 bases between them. In DNA form, the CDR3 reads TGTGCCAGCAGCCCCCGGCTAGTGGGCGCGGTTTCAACTGAAGCTTTCTTT. Its protein product is CASSPRLVGAVSTEAFF.

The V call is TRBV13, the J call TRBJ2-1; D is perhaps TRBD1 (5 bases). The V and J ends lost 5 bases and 3 bases respectively, with 23 bases between them. CDR1 is PRHDT, CDR2 FYEKMQ, per germline (reference sequence). The CDR3 covers 18 residues. The CDR3 nucleotides are TGTGCCAGCAGCACCCGGACAAGGGTTAGGGGTAACTACAATGAGCAGTTCTTC. This codes for CASSTRTRVRGNYNEQFF.

The chain couples TRBV9 to TRBJ2-1; 11 nucleotides agree with TRBD2. This CDR3 is 15 amino acids long. The J segment lost 8 bases and the V segment lost 7 bases, leaving 11 bases of the junction unmatched. Germline-derived CDR1 and CDR2 are SGDLS and YYNGEE. CDR3 sequence: CASHRLAGYVDEQFF. CDR3 coding DNA: TGTGCCAGCCACAGACTAGCGGGATACGTCGATGAGCAGTTCTTC.

The genes are TRBV7-9 and TRBJ1-1; TRBD1 is a possible D gene (6 bases). The CDR3 is 12 amino acids. In germline, CDR1 is SEHNR, CDR2 FQNEAQ (reference sequence). Deletions cut 7 bases from V and 3 bases from J, with 9 bases between. The CDR3 DNA follows: TGTGCCAGCACAGGGGAGGACACTGAAGCTTTCTTT. Translating gives CASTGEDTEAFF.

This chain links TRBV5-1 with TRBJ2-7; D gene unclear. The germline V gene encodes CDR1 SGHRS and CDR2 YFSETQ. The CDR3 has 14 residues. The V end was cut by 0 bases, the J end by 2 bases, with 9 bases between. The CDR3 loop is CASSLGVTPYEQYF. The CDR3 nucleotides are TGCGCCAGCAGCTTGGGAGTAACCCCCTACGAGCAGTACTTC.

J is TRBJ1-5 and V is TRBV6-1; D is undetermined. Deletions cut 0 bases from V and 7 bases from J, with 7 bases between. This CDR3 spans 13 amino acids. Looked up from germline, CDR1 is MNHNS and CDR2 is SASEGT. The CDR3 region is CASSEASGQPQHF. CDR3 DNA sequence: TGTGCCAGCAGTGAAGCGTCCGGACAGCCCCAGCATTTT.

The gene calls are TRBV7-2 and TRBJ2-7; D possibly corresponds to TRBD2 (6 bases). The germline CDR1 and CDR2 sequences are SGHTA and FQGNSA. The CDR3 length is 14 residues. V gave up 10 bases and J gave up 5 bases, with 21 bases separating them. The CDR3 region has the DNA TGTGCCACCCGAGTCGGAGGGGCTGGCGACGAGCAGTACTTC. This gives the protein CATRVGGAGDEQYF.

This rearrangement joins TRBV4-2 to TRBJ2-7; D possibly matches TRBD1 or TRBD2 (5 bases each). Trimming took off 3 bases at V and 9 bases at J, with 21 bases between the two ends. Germline-derived CDR1 and CDR2 are LGHNA and YNFKEQ. The CDR3 consists of 15 residues. The CDR3 region has the DNA TGTGCCAGCAGCCAGGCCGTTGGGACGGACTTTGGGCAGTACTTC. Amino acid sequence: CASSQAVGTDFGQYF.

V gene TRBV5-1 combines with J gene TRBJ2-5; 9 bases match TRBD2. Trimming at V came to 2 bases and at J to 4 bases, leaving 9 bases not matched to a gene. The CDR3 contains 16 residues. Looked up from germline, CDR1 is SGHRS and CDR2 is YFSETQ. In DNA, the CDR3 is TGCGCCAGCAGCTTCGAAGCGGGAGGCAGGGTAGAGACCCAGTACTTC. Amino acids: CASSFEAGGRVETQYF.

This clone has just one count. The chain has TRBV12-3 or TRBV12-4 and TRBJ1-2; TRBD1 matches 7 bases. The length of the CDR3 is 13 residues. After removal of 6 bases from V and 4 bases from J, the junction contained 5 bases not matched to a gene. CDR3 coding DNA: TGTGCCAGCAGCCCGGACAGGACCTATGGCTACACCTTC. Protein product: CASSPDRTYGYTF.

The chain has TRBV5-4 and TRBJ1-2; D is undetermined. Per the germline V gene, CDR1 is SGHNT and CDR2 is YYREEE (reference sequence). Between the trimmed V and J ends, which lost 4 bases and 4 bases, there was a span of 11 bases. The CDR3 totals 13 residues. CDR3 in amino acids: CASSHPTVYGYTF. The CDR3 coding sequence is TGTGCCAGCAGCCACCCCACCGTCTATGGCTACACCTTC.